Presented here are 10 T cell receptor beta chains from one specimen sequenced in a study of blood T cells in healthy people across ages. With a J-beta primer mix and a sample-barcoded 5' primer, a second PCR ran about 7 to 11 cycles. Each CDR3 protein gets one entry after TCRdb re-called the 5' RACE reads with MiXCR. Of approximately 690,000 distinct CDR3 sequences in the sample, over 40% are singletons; the top ten hold around 32%. Material for sequencing was blood. The source is a man older than 75 in good health.

This clonotype was seen a few times. V gene TRBV6-6 combines with J gene TRBJ1-4, with 7 bases that match TRBD1. V gave up 7 bases and J gave up 6 bases; unmatched junction bases: 8. From germline, CDR1 is MNHNY and CDR2 SVGAGI (reference sequence). The CDR3 runs 14 residues. DNA for the CDR3: TGTGCCAGCACCCATCTTGACAGGGATGAAAAACTGTTTTTT. Residues: CASTHLDRDEKLFF.

This chain links TRBV5-1 with TRBJ2-6, with D hard to call. This CDR3 comprises 16 residues. Germline lookup yields CDR1 SGHRS and CDR2 YFSETQ. The germline V and J ends were trimmed by 3 bases and 0 bases, with 10 bases remaining between them. DNA of the CDR3: TGCGCCAGCAGCTCCTCAGTAAACTCTGGGGCCAACGTCCTGACTTTC. It is translated as CASSSSVNSGANVLTF.

The chain links TRBV12-3 or TRBV12-4 to TRBJ1-2, with 9 positions matching TRBD1. The V segment lost 6 bases and the J segment 4 bases; nucleotides outside the gene matches: 9. The CDR3 has 15 residues. The CDR3 DNA follows: TGTGCCAGCAGGACCGGGACAGGGAATTCCTATGGCTACACCTTC. It translates to CASRTGTGNSYGYTF.

This clonotype was seen just once. CDR3 region: CASSPGRQNRQFF. CDR3 nucleotide sequence: TGTGCCAGCAGCCCTGGGAGACAGAATAGGCAGTTCTTC. This chain uses TRBV7-2 with TRBJ2-1; D possibly matches TRBD1 or TRBD2 (5 bases each). V was pared by 5 bases and J by 12 bases, with 17 bases between. Germline values: CDR1 SGHTA, CDR2 FQGNSA. The CDR3 has 13 residues.

As concerns this clonotype: One end of the junction does not line up with germline, which may come from a read error. This rearrangement joins TRBV14 to TRBJ2-4; D possibly corresponds to TRBD2 (6 bases). The J call may be in error: the DNA end matches TRBJ2-7 better. Germline V gene lookup returns CDR1 SGHDN and CDR2 FVKESK. The CDR3 length is 15 residues. This CDR3 is CASNQVDSSVAEQYF. The CDR3 coding sequence is TGTGCCAGCAACCAAGTGGATTCTAGCGTTGCCGAGCAGTACTTC.

The J gene is TRBJ1-1, the V gene TRBV7-9; D might be TRBD1 (5 bases). Germline CDR1 is SEHNR and CDR2 is FQNEAQ (reference sequence). V shed 5 bases and J shed 10 bases, with 14 bases lying between them. The CDR3 is made up of 12 amino acids. The CDR3: CASSLGASGAFF. CDR3 DNA sequence: TGTGCCAGCAGCCTCGGGGCGTCTGGAGCTTTCTTT.

The sample holds a few counts of this clonotype. DNA of the CDR3: TGTGCCAGCAGCTTAAGAGGGACTAGCGGGTTTAGCACAGATACGCAGTATTTT. Translating gives CASSLRGTSGFSTDTQYF. The chain recombines TRBV11-2 with TRBJ2-3, with 12 nucleotides matching TRBD2. The CDR3 runs 18 residues. Trimming at V came to 2 bases and at J to 0 bases, leaving 6 bases not matched to a gene. Germline CDR1 is SGHAT and CDR2 is FQNNGV.

The rearrangement uses TRBV6-2 or TRBV6-3 and TRBJ2-5; D unclear. The J call may not be correct, given that the DNA end is closer to TRBJ2-1. This CDR3 has 15 residues. In germline, CDR1 is MNHEY, CDR2 SVGEGT. CDR3 bases: TGTGCCACTCCGATACCTATCAGAACTCAAGAGACCCAGTTCTTC. It translates to CATPIPIRTQETQFF.

This sequence joins TRBV7-2 and TRBJ2-3; tentative D call: TRBD1 (6 bases). The CDR3 totals 15 residues. CDR1 and CDR2 (germline): SGHTA, FQGNSA. Deletions cut 5 bases from V and 0 bases from J, with 12 bases between. The CDR3 DNA reads TGTGCCAGCAGCCGGACAGAGTCTAGCACAGATACGCAGTATTTT. Protein: CASSRTESSTDTQYF. Supplemented by reference TRBV7-2 and TRBJ2-3, the full variable domain reads GAGVSQSPSNKVTEKGKDVELRCDPISGHTALYWYRQSLGQGLEFLIYFQGNSAPDKSGLPSDRFSAERTGGSVSTLTIQRTQQEDSAVYLCASSRTESSTDTQYFGPGTRLTVL.

V usage is TRBV2 and J usage is TRBJ2-2; D not resolved. Trimming removed 8 bases at V and 1 base at J, with 11 bases between. The V gene's germline CDR1 is SNHLY and CDR2 FYNNEI. There are 14 residues in the CDR3. CDR3 nucleotide sequence: TGTGCCAGCGTTTACTTCAGGAACACCGGGGAGCTGTTTTTT. Protein product: CASVYFRNTGELFF. The whole variable domain, filled in from reference TRBV2 and TRBJ2-2, reads EPEVTQTPSHQVTQMGQEVILRCVPISNHLYFYWYRQILGQKVEFLVSFYNNEISEKSEIFDDQFSVERPDGSNFTLKIRSTKLEDSAMYFCASVYFRNTGELFFGEGSRLTVL.